The 24 T cell receptor beta chains below were found in one sample sequenced in a study of metastatic and nonmetastatic thyroid tumors. The entire patient cohort was treatment-naive prior to thyroid surgery. TCRdb redid the clone calls on the PCR reads using MiXCR. The table records tens of thousands of clones, 11% of them present only once. Material for sequencing was blood. The receptor source for this set is a female donor with papillary thyroid cancer or a benign thyroid nodule (not recorded which). Some clones in this sample may be carry-over from other donors' samples.

This clone was picked up many times. This chain joins TRBV28 and TRBJ2-1; 8 bases fit TRBD1. V lost 5 bases to trimming and J lost 1 base; unmatched junction nucleotides: 7. Germline CDR1 and CDR2: MDHEN and SYDVKM. The CDR3 has 16 amino acids. CDR3 loop: CASSQSGTGSYNEQFF. The CDR3 bases are TGTGCCAGCAGTCAATCCGGGACAGGATCCTACAATGAGCAGTTCTTC.

At least ten counts were recorded for this clone. A much larger clone sits a single nucleotide away, making a read error possible. CDR3 sequence: CATSDLHGSEQFF. The CDR3, as DNA: TGTGCCACCAGTGATTTGCATGGAAGTGAGCAGTTCTTC. The J gene is TRBJ2-1, the V gene TRBV24-1; D unclear. The length of the CDR3 is 13 residues. Germline V gives CDR1 KGHDR, CDR2 SFDVKD. Trimming took 0 bases from V and 9 from J, leaving 8 bases between them.

A note on this clone: With a much larger clone just one base away, this may be a read error. V usage is TRBV7-9 and J usage is TRBJ2-5, with 11 positions matching TRBD2. The CDR3 covers 14 residues. Germline CDR1 is SEHNR and CDR2 is FQNEAQ (reference sequence). This chain's CDR3 is CAISLLAGEETQYF. CDR3 nucleotide sequence: TGTGCCATCAGCCTACTAGCGGGAGAGGAGACCCAGTACTTC.

This clone was seen at least ten times. This chain joins TRBV20-1 and TRBJ1-4; 12 bases line up with TRBD1. CDR3 size: 15 residues. J was trimmed by 4 bases and V by 5 bases; bases with no gene match: 5. CDR1 and CDR2 (germline): DFQATT, SNEGSKA (reference sequence). The CDR3 sequence: CSAGTGGSSNEKLFF. In DNA, the CDR3 is TGCAGTGCTGGGACAGGGGGCTCGAGTAATGAAAAACTGTTTTTT.

Points on this clone: This may come from a read error, since a much larger clone is one base off. The V call is TRBV6-2 or TRBV6-3, the J call TRBJ2-1; 7 nucleotides line up with TRBD2. The CDR3 loop spans 18 amino acids. CDR1 is MNHEY, CDR2 SVGEGT, per germline. V was clipped by 7 bases and J by 1 base; unmatched bases: 16. Here the CDR3 DNA reads TGTGCCAGCATCTACGTTTCAGGGCTAGCGGTTTCCTACAATGAGCAGTTCTTC. Translation gives CASIYVSGLAVSYNEQFF.

Many counts were recorded for this clone. J is TRBJ2-3 and V is TRBV5-4; 7 bases map to TRBD2. Germline CDR1 SGHNT, CDR2 YYREEE (reference sequence). The CDR3 length is 15 residues. The trim removed 4 bases at V and 1 base at J, leaving 6 bases unmatched. In DNA, the CDR3 is TGTGCCAGCAGCCCAGCGGGAAAGGGCACAGATACGCAGTATTTT. It specifies CASSPAGKGTDTQYF.

V is TRBV12-3 or TRBV12-4 and J is TRBJ2-1, with D perhaps matching TRBD2 (6 bases). The CDR3 covers 12 residues. V lost 5 bases to trimming and J lost 13 bases, with 15 bases between them. This CDR3 reads CASSPLGGAQFF. In nucleotides, the CDR3 is TGTGCCAGCAGTCCCCTAGGAGGGGCCCAGTTCTTC.

V and J are TRBV12-3 or TRBV12-4 and TRBJ2-1; 9 nucleotides match TRBD2. This CDR3 is built from 16 residues. V was clipped by 11 bases and J by 5 bases; unmatched bases: 16. DNA for the CDR3: TGTGCCTGCACCCAGACTAGCGGCAGGGCCCACAATGAGCAGTTCTTC. The encoded protein is CACTQTSGRAHNEQFF.

The J gene is TRBJ2-5, the V gene TRBV7-3; TRBD1 matches 8 bases. CDR3 length equals 14 residues. Losses at the gene ends were 5 bases for V and 5 bases for J; bases not matched to a gene: 7. Germline V gene sequence: CDR1 SGHTA, CDR2 FQGTGA. Here the CDR3 reads CASSPQGASETQYF. CDR3 DNA sequence: TGTGCCAGCAGCCCGCAGGGGGCGTCGGAGACCCAGTACTTC.

The sample holds many counts of this clone. V gene TRBV7-2 combines with J gene TRBJ1-4; 8 bases fit TRBD1. CDR1 and CDR2 from the germline V gene are SGHTA and FQGNSA. This CDR3 has 14 amino acids. V was pared by 6 bases and J by 4 bases, with 4 bases of the junction left unmatched. The CDR3 nucleotides read TGTGCCAGCAGTCGACAGGGGAGTAATGAAAAACTGTTTTTT. Protein sequence: CASSRQGSNEKLFF. Full variable domain (rest looked up from reference TRBV7-2 and TRBJ1-4): GAGVSQSPSNKVTEKGKDVELRCDPISGHTALYWYRQSLGQGLEFLIYFQGNSAPDKSGLPSDRFSAERTGGSVSTLTIQRTQQEDSAVYLCASSRQGSNEKLFFGSGTQLSVL.

J is TRBJ2-7 and V is TRBV11-2; 9 nucleotides align to TRBD2. V lost 7 bases to trimming and J lost 5 bases; unmatched junction nucleotides: 12. The CDR3 extends over 15 amino acids. The germline gives CDR1 SGHAT, CDR2 FQNNGV. CDR3 loop: CASILVAGVANEQYF. DNA for the CDR3: TGTGCCAGCATCTTGGTAGCGGGAGTCGCCAACGAGCAGTACTTC.

This chain joins TRBV11-2 and TRBJ2-3; 7 bases align to TRBD2. CDR3 length: 18 amino acids. J lost 4 bases, V lost 2 bases, and 15 bases had no gene match. The germline CDR1 and CDR2 sequences are SGHAT and FQNNGV. The CDR3 DNA reads as TGTGCCAGCAGCTTATACGCCGCGGGGGTCGTAGTGTCAGATACGCAGTATTTT. It translates to CASSLYAAGVVVSDTQYF.

To note about this clone: At one of its ends the junction is not consistent with the germline gene, which may arise from a read error. The gene calls are TRBV20-1 and TRBJ2-5, with D possibly being TRBD2 (5 bases). Germline lookup yields CDR1 DFQATT and CDR2 SNEGSKA (reference sequence). The CDR3 extends over 13 amino acids. The CDR3 spells CSSRGSYWETQYF. The CDR3 region has the DNA TGCAGTTCTAGAGGGTCGTATTGGGAGACCCAGTACTTC.

At least ten counts were recorded for this clone. A much larger clone lies one base from this, so it may be a read error. Other nucleotide sequences in the sample specify the same CDR3. The V call is TRBV6-1, the J call TRBJ2-7; D is unresolved. V lost 9 bases, J lost 5 bases, and 17 bases lay in between. Germline values: CDR1 MNHNS, CDR2 SASEGT. CDR3 length: 13 amino acids. The CDR3 here is CASRALGVHEQYF. The CDR3 DNA reads TGTGCCAGTAGAGCGTTGGGTGTCCACGAGCAGTACTTC.

Ten or more counts support this clone. V is TRBV2 and J is TRBJ1-2, with 7 bases identical to TRBD1. The V segment lost 6 bases and the J segment 4 bases; nucleotides outside the gene matches: 2. The CDR3 has 12 amino acids. Per germline, CDR1 SNHLY and CDR2 FYNNEI. CDR3 sequence: CASRGDSYGYTF. The CDR3 DNA follows: TGTGCCAGCAGAGGGGACAGCTATGGCTACACCTTC.

This clone showed up many times. The rearrangement uses TRBV4-2 and TRBJ2-1; TRBD2 matches at 9 bases. The CDR3 is 15 residues long. CDR1 is LGHNA and CDR2 is YNFKEQ in the germline V gene. Trimming at V came to 0 bases and at J to 7 bases, leaving 4 bases not matched to a gene. The CDR3 spells CASSQDLAGNNEQFF. CDR3 DNA sequence: TGTGCCAGCAGCCAAGATCTAGCGGGGAATAATGAGCAGTTCTTC.

This clone was seen many times. The J gene is TRBJ2-7, the V gene TRBV12-3 or TRBV12-4; either TRBD1 or TRBD2 may fit D (5 bases each). CDR3 length: 16 residues. V was cut by 4 bases and J by 4 bases, with 20 bases left in between. This CDR3 is CASSSSYGTYDYEQYF. CDR3 DNA sequence: TGTGCCAGCAGTTCTTCATACGGGACGTATGATTACGAGCAGTACTTC.

In its sample, this clone was seen many times. A read error is possible here, since a much larger clone lies one base away. V is TRBV11-2 and J is TRBJ2-7, with D tentatively TRBD2 (6 bases). The CDR3 runs 16 residues. Germline V CDR1 and CDR2: SGHAT, FQNNGV. In nucleotides, the CDR3 is TGTGTCAGCAGCTTAGGTTTCGGGGGAGATTTCTACGAGCAGTACTTC. Its protein is CVSSLGFGGDFYEQYF.

The chain employs TRBV20-1 and TRBJ2-7; the match to TRBD2 covers 11 bases. This CDR3 is built from 15 residues. Germline-derived CDR1 and CDR2 are DFQATT and SNEGSKA (reference sequence). Losses at the gene ends were 5 bases for V and 7 bases for J; bases not matched to a gene: 13. CDR3 DNA sequence: TGCAGTGCTGTACCGCCTCTAGCGGGAGGAGCAGAGCAGTACTTC. Amino acid sequence: CSAVPPLAGGAEQYF.

This clone was recorded at least ten times. J is TRBJ1-2 and V is TRBV7-3; no clear D. V was shortened by 4 bases and J by 7 bases, with 13 bases between the two germline ends. This CDR3 is built from 13 residues. From germline, CDR1 is SGHTA and CDR2 FQGTGA. DNA of the CDR3: TGTGCCAGCAGCTATGACCTAGCTAGTGGCTACACCTTC. Amino acid sequence: CASSYDLASGYTF. Variable domain in full (rest from reference TRBV7-3 and TRBJ1-2): GAGVSQTPSNKVTEKGKYVELRCDPISGHTALYWYRQSLGQGPEFLIYFQGTGAADDSGLPNDRFFAVRPEGSVSTLKIQRTERGDSAVYLCASSYDLASGYTFGSGTRLTVV.

This clone was counted many times. At the DNA level, this CDR3 is encoded by other sequences in the same sample as well. The chain has TRBV4-3 and TRBJ1-1; D remains unclear. This CDR3 has 15 residues. V shed 2 bases and J shed 0 bases, with 10 bases lying between them. Per the germline V gene, CDR1 is LGHNA and CDR2 is YSLEER. This CDR3 is CASSQSVGMNTEAFF. CDR3 bases: TGCGCCAGCAGCCAAAGTGTCGGGATGAACACTGAAGCTTTCTTT.

There are a few counts of this clone. The junction differs from germline at one of its ends, possibly a read error. The rearrangement joins TRBV6-1 to TRBJ2-7; D is tentatively TRBD1 or TRBD2 (5 bases each). The CDR3 covers 13 residues. Germline values: CDR1 MNHNS, CDR2 SASEGT. The CDR3 region has the DNA TGTGCCAGCACCCAGTGGGCCTTGGGGGAGCAGTACTTT. Translation: CASTQWALGEQYF.

At least ten counts were recorded for this clone. V gene TRBV7-2 combines with J gene TRBJ2-7; TRBD1 agrees at 9 bases. The germline CDR1 and CDR2 sequences are SGHTA and FQGNSA. The CDR3 runs to 14 residues. V dropped 5 bases and J dropped 3; count of bases not matched to a gene: 5. The CDR3 DNA is TGTGCCAGCAGCCAGAGACAGGGGGACTACGAGCAGTACTTC. It encodes CASSQRQGDYEQYF.

This clone has ten or more counts. V is TRBV20-1 and J is TRBJ2-1; 11 bases line up with TRBD2. CDR1 is DFQATT and CDR2 is SNEGSKA in the germline V gene (reference sequence). The CDR3 covers 14 residues. J was trimmed by 6 bases and V by 5 bases; bases with no gene match: 6. The CDR3 region has the DNA TGCAGTGCTTCACTAGCGGGAGAACGCAATGAGCAGTTCTTC. Its protein product is CSASLAGERNEQFF.